This T cell receptor beta chain came from a study of cytomegalovirus exposure and HLA in healthy donors. Study results and caveats: Further analysis was carried out later, and it showed several of the most significant clusters appearing linked to common viral pathogens. The classifier reportedly diagnosed cytomegalovirus status with high specificity and sensitivity. In a later analysis, TCR beta V- and J-gene trimming was associated with a missense DCLRE1C variant.

The PCR was carried out with 60 Vbeta primers and 13 Jbeta primers. Authors' methods: The authors later counted about 80 million unique TCR beta chains, some 10 million of them shared. Libraries were prepared by immunoSEQ multiplex PCR; TCRdb keeps only in-frame clonotypes and omits some of them. That table supplies the V and J calls and clone size; D and trimming were determined from the DNA. The sample yields over 200,000 clones, about 70% seen once. To note about this clone: Its specificity is not known.

The source material was PBMCs. The receptor was derived from a woman aged 25 to 39 in good health and CMV-seronegative.

The CDR3 reads CASSLGGGADEQFF. The DNA for the CDR3 is TGTGCCAGCAGCTTGGGCGGGGGGGCCGATGAGCAGTTCTTC. The V gene is TRBV5-4, the J gene TRBJ2-1; 9 nucleotides match TRBD2. This CDR3 has 14 amino acids. Germline V gene data show CDR1 as SGHNT and CDR2 as YYREEE (reference sequence). The ends lost 0 bases at V and 8 bases at J; junction bases unmatched: 3.